The 9 T cell receptor beta chains given below trace back to one sample, sequenced in a study of CXCR3-negative and CXCR3-positive naive CD8 T cells. General study results and limits: CXCR3-positive naive cells carried more hydrophobic TRB CDR3s than CXCR3-negative naive cells did.

Preparation of TRB cDNA libraries relied on 5' RACE carrying UMI labels. Using the 5' RACE reads, TCRdb records one entry per CDR3 protein without DNA. The table lists some 130,000 distinct CDR3 sequences. Antigen specificity for these receptors is unknown. Sample: naive CXCR3+ CD8+ T cells from blood. This sample's subset: CD45RO-CCR7+CD27+CD95- naive CD8+ T cells expressing CXCR3 (TNR3+). These receptor sequences come from a human donor in good health. Some clones in this sample may be carry-over from other donors' samples.

V gene TRBV20-1 combines with J gene TRBJ1-2; the D gene TCRdb calls, TRBD1, cannot be checked with no DNA. Germline V gene data show CDR1 as DFQATT and CDR2 as SNEGSKA (reference sequence). CDR3 length: 15 residues. The CDR3 loop is CSARDESAVPDGYTF.

The CDR3 here is CASSRGFSYNEQFF. This chain uses TRBV12-3 or TRBV12-4 with TRBJ2-1; absent DNA, TCRdb's TRBD1 call cannot be checked. This CDR3 has 14 residues.

V gene TRBV30 combines with J gene TRBJ1-5. Germline-derived CDR1 and CDR2 are GTSNPN and SVGIG (reference sequence). The CDR3 loop spans 14 amino acids. The CDR3 reads CALSPPEGIQPQHF.

The chain links TRBV29-1 to TRBJ2-7; TCRdb's assignment of TRBD1 cannot be checked, as there is no DNA. The V gene's germline CDR1 is SQVTM and CDR2 ANQGSEA. CDR3 length: 13 amino acids. CDR3 residues: CSVARTGGGEQYF.

The chain joins TRBV7-3 to TRBJ2-2. This CDR3 region has 13 residues. Germline CDR1 SGHTA, CDR2 FQGTGA. This chain's CDR3 is CASSPMVGGELFF.

The V gene is TRBV19, the J gene TRBJ1-5. The CDR3 is made up of 15 amino acids. Germline V gives CDR1 LNHDA, CDR2 SQIVND (reference sequence). The CDR3 loop reads CASRLEKGGNQPQHF.

The chain's CDR3 is CASSLSGGSTTDTQYF. The chain links TRBV28 to TRBJ2-3; TCRdb indicates TRBD1, and absent DNA this call remains unverified. CDR3 length: 16 amino acids. Germline V gene lookup returns CDR1 MDHEN and CDR2 SYDVKM.

This sequence joins TRBV5-5 and TRBJ1-5. The germline gives CDR1 SGHKS, CDR2 YYEKEE (reference sequence). The CDR3 consists of 15 residues. Here the CDR3 reads CASRADGFHNQPQHF.

The rearrangement uses TRBV21-1 and TRBJ1-1; TCRdb calls TRBD1, which cannot be checked without DNA. TRBV21-1 is deemed a pseudogene. This CDR3 region has 15 residues. The CDR3 reads CASSKNGTGVTEAFF.